This TCR beta chain derives from a study of T-cell memory formation after mild COVID-19. TCRdb re-analysed the 5' RACE reads in MiXCR, keeping a single row per CDR3 protein. Here the sample spans 400,000 to 500,000 distinct CDR3 sequences, roughly 20% being singletons. Per the germline V gene, CDR1 is SGHRS and CDR2 is YFSETQ. This CDR3 is built from 12 residues. The V gene lost 9 bases and the J gene lost 7 bases, with 16 bases spanning the gap. Only a few counts were recorded for this clonotype. The chain combines TRBV5-1 with TRBJ1-2; unclear D gene. This receptor was obtained from an adult woman who had mild COVID-19 (a few samples of this study predate the infection). Cell type and time point are not known. Sequenced input: PBMCs or a T cell subset sorted from them (not recorded which). CDR3 sequence reads: CATRTDVAGYTF. The CDR3 coding sequence is TGCGCCACCAGGACCGACGTCGCTGGCTACACCTTC.